This T cell receptor beta chain emerged from a study of CD8+CD57+ T cells in acquired aplastic anemia. This clonotype was observed many times. CDR3 and TCR beta VDJ profiling relied on a genomic DNA template. MiXCR, run by TCRdb on the reads, gives a single entry per CDR3 protein. This table holds hundreds of thousands of distinct CDR3 sequences, just under 70% found once. This CDR3 comprises 12 residues. Trimming took 3 bases from V and 5 from J, leaving 8 bases between them. CDR1 and CDR2 (germline): DFQATT, SNEGSKA (reference sequence). The source material was sorted CD4+, CD8+, or CD8+CD57+ T cells (not recorded which) from PBMCs. This TCR derives from a human donor in good health, serving as a control. The V gene is TRBV20-1, the J gene TRBJ1-5, with D uncertain. This CDR3 is CSASRRDQPQHF. CDR3 DNA sequence: TGCAGTGCTAGTCGGAGGGATCAGCCCCAGCATTTT.